This T cell receptor beta chain came from a study of early T cells in non-severe SARS-CoV-2 infection. This CDR3 comprises 16 residues. Trimming took 5 bases from V and 2 from J; bases not matched to a gene: 9. Germline values: CDR1 MDHEN, CDR2 SYDVKM. This clonotype was counted at least ten times. A single record per CDR3 protein comes from TCRdb applying MiXCR to the 5' RACE reads. The sample has just over 95,000 distinct CDR3 sequences; approximately 9.9% are singletons. The chain is built from TRBV28 and TRBJ2-3; 8 positions match TRBD2. The sequenced sample consisted of whole blood. The sequence was obtained from an adult who was a healthcare worker with PCR-confirmed SARS-CoV-2 infection or an uninfected control (not recorded which). The chain's CDR3 is CASSPPLAGHTDTQYF. In DNA, the CDR3 is TGTGCCAGCAGTCCCCCGCTAGCGGGCCACACAGATACGCAGTATTTT.